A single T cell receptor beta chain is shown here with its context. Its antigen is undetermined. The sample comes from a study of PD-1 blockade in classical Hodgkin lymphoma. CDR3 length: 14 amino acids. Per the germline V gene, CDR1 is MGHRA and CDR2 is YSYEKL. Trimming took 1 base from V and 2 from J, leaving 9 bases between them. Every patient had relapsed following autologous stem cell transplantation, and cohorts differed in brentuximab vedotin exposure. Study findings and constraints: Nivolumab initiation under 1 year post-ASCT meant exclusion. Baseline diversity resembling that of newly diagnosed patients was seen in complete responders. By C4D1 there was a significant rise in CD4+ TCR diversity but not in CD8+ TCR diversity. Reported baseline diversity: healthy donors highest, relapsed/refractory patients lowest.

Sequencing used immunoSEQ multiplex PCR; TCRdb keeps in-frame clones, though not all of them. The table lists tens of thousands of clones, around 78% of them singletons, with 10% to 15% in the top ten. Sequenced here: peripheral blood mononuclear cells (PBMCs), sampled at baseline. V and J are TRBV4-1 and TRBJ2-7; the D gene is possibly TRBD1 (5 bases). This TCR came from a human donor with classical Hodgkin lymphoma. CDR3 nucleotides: TGCGCCAGCAGCCAAGTCATCAGGGCCTACGAGCAGTACTTC. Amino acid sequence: CASSQVIRAYEQYF.